This T cell receptor (beta chain) was sequenced for a study of T cells in women clearing cervical HPV infection. On this clone: The read ends 3 residues early relative to the CDR3; the germline J gene fills the gap.

V dropped 7 bases and J dropped 0 bases, with 12 bases sitting between them. There are 15 residues in the CDR3. Germline CDR1 reads LNHDA; CDR2 reads SQIVND (reference sequence). Assay: immunoSEQ multiplex PCR; the TCRdb copy retains only in-frame clones and omits some. The table for this sample gives more than 30,000 clones. Specimen: blood buffy coat. This receptor was taken from a woman aged 18 to 75 with a cervical HPV16 infection that either progressed to CIN3+ or cleared (not recorded which). The gene calls are TRBV19 and TRBJ1-4; D possibly corresponds to TRBD1 (6 bases). This chain's CDR3 is CASMGGPSTNEKLFF. The CDR3 bases that were read are TGTGCCAGTATGGGGGGGCCCTCAACTAATGAAAAA.